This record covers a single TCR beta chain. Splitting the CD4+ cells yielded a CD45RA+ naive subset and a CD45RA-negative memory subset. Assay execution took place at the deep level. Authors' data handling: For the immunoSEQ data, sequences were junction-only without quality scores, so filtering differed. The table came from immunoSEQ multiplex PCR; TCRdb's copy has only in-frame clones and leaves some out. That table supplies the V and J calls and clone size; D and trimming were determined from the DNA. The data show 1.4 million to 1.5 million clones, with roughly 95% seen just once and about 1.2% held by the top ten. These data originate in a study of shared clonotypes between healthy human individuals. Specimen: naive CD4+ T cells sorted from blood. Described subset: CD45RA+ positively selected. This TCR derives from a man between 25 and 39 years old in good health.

CDR3 nucleotides: TGTGCCAGCAGTACCGGGACGGATTATGGCTACACCTTC. This sequence encodes CASSTGTDYGYTF. The chain carries TRBV11-2 and TRBJ1-2; weak D call: TRBD1 (5 bases). Germline CDR1 reads SGHAT; CDR2 reads FQNNGV. The CDR3 runs 13 residues. V dropped 6 bases and J dropped 5 bases, with 13 bases sitting between them.